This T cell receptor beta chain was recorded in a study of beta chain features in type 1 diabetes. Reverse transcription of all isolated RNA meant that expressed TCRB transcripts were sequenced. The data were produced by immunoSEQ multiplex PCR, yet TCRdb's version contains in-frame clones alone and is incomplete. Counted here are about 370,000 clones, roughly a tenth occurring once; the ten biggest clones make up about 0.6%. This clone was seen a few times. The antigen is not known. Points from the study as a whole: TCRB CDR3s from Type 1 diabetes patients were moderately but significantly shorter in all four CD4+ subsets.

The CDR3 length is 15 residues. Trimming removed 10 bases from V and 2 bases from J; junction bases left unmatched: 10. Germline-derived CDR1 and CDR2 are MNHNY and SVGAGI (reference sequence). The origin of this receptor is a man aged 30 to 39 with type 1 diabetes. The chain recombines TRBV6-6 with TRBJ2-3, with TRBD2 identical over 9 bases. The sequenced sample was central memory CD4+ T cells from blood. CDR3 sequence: CATTRREGNTDTQYF. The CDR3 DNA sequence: TGTGCCACTACGAGGCGGGAGGGAAACACAGATACGCAGTATTTT.